The 8 T cell receptor beta chains presented below share a single source sample, sequenced in a study of tumor and adjacent non-tumor tissue in lung cancer. TCRbeta libraries were built with three rounds of nested PCR, modified from ARM-PCR. TCRdb redid the calling of the multiplex PCR reads with MiXCR, one entry per CDR3 protein. The data hold 48,000 or so distinct CDR3 sequences, with roughly 67% observed a single time. RNA was extracted from bulk tissue without any cell sorting. The normal lung tissue was taken more than 3 cm from the tumor edge. Sequenced sample: distant non-tumor lung tissue. Receptors were obtained from a woman between 65 and 79 years old with non-small cell lung cancer.

The genes are TRBV18 and TRBJ2-7; TRBD2 matches at 10 bases. V dropped 3 bases and J dropped 4; count of bases not matched to a gene: 6. This CDR3 is built from 15 residues. From germline, CDR1 is KGHSH and CDR2 LQKENI. CDR3 sequence (DNA): TGTGCCAGCTCACCCTCGCTAGCGGGAGCGTACGAGCAGTACTTC. It is translated as CASSPSLAGAYEQYF. Using reference TRBV18 and TRBJ2-7 for the parts outside the CDR3, the full variable domain is NAGVMQNPRHLVRRRGQEARLRCSPMKGHSHVYWYRQLPEEGLKFMVYLQKENIIDESGMPKERFSAEFPKEGPSILRIQQVVRGDSAAYFCASSPSLAGAYEQYFGPGTRLTVT.

This clonotype was seen just once. Relative to the germline gene, one junction end is altered; a read error may explain this. The gene calls are TRBV5-5 and TRBJ2-2, with a weak D call TRBD2 (5 bases). The CDR3 has 14 residues. Germline assignment: CDR1 SGHKS and CDR2 YYEKEE (reference sequence). DNA of the CDR3: TGTACCAGCAGTCCGAGCATGGGTTCCGGGGAGCTGTTATTT. Its translation: CTSSPSMGSGELLF. Full variable domain (rest looked up from reference TRBV5-5 and TRBJ2-2): DAGVTQSPTHLIKTRGQQVTLRCSPISGHKSVSWYQQVLGQGPQFIFQYYEKEERGRGNFPDRFSARQFPNYSSELNVNALLLGDSALYLCTSSPSMGSGELLFGEGSRLTVL.

A note on this clonotype: The CDR3 end shows no conserved phenylalanine or tryptophan, and so a read error is likely. The limits of the CDR3 on the DNA are not certain, so only TCRdb's listed CDR3 is given. This rearrangement joins TRBV6-5 to TRBJ1-1; the table's TRBD1 call for D was not verified on the DNA. The CDR3 region is 13 residues in length, termini included. Looked up from germline, CDR1 is MNHEY and CDR2 is SVGAGI. The CDR3 protein is CACSKQGATEALL.

Remarks on this clonotype: The DNA is omitted, as the CDR3 cannot be located on it reliably, and the CDR3 follows TCRdb's listing. The chain is built from TRBV6-5 and TRBJ1-2. Ends included, the CDR3 has 14 residues. Germline assignment: CDR1 MNHEY and CDR2 SVGAGI. CDR3 sequence: CTSNYQGGNYGCTF.

In the case of this clonotype: The conserved phenylalanine or tryptophan is not found at the CDR3 terminus, so this likely reflects a read error. No DNA is shown, since the ends of the CDR3 on it are uncertain; the CDR3 is the one TCRdb lists. The rearrangement uses TRBV5-4 and TRBJ2-6. The CDR3 extends over 16 residues, inclusive of both ends. Germline V gives CDR1 SGHNT, CDR2 YYREEE (reference sequence). CDR3 loop: CASSFDGLLGANVLTS.

This clonotype has at least ten counts. The chain is built from TRBV20-1 and TRBJ2-5; D is ambiguous. The length of the CDR3 is 11 residues. Germline V CDR1 and CDR2: DFQATT, SNEGSKA (reference sequence). Trimming stripped 4 bases from V and 5 bases from J, with 8 bases between. The CDR3 DNA is TGCAGTGCTACAAGTAGGGAGACCCAGTACTTC. It encodes CSATSRETQYF.

The sample holds a few counts of this clonotype. V is TRBV11-2 and J is TRBJ2-3, with TRBD1 matching 7 bases. V shed 3 bases and J 5 bases; nucleotides not matched to a gene: 11. The CDR3 has 16 residues. Per the germline V gene, CDR1 is SGHAT and CDR2 is FQNNGV. The CDR3 sequence is CASSFFLEAGGDTQYF. Here the CDR3 DNA reads TGTGCCAGCAGCTTTTTCCTCGAAGCAGGGGGAGATACGCAGTATTTT.

In the case of this clonotype: A read error is possible here, since a much larger clone lies one base away. The rearrangement links TRBV14 to TRBJ2-5; TRBD2 matches 11 bases. Germline V gene lookup returns CDR1 SGHDN and CDR2 FVKESK. There are 15 residues in the CDR3. CDR3: CASSQGLAGTETQHF. In DNA form, the CDR3 reads TGTGCCAGCAGCCAAGGACTAGCGGGAACAGAGACCCAGCACTTC.